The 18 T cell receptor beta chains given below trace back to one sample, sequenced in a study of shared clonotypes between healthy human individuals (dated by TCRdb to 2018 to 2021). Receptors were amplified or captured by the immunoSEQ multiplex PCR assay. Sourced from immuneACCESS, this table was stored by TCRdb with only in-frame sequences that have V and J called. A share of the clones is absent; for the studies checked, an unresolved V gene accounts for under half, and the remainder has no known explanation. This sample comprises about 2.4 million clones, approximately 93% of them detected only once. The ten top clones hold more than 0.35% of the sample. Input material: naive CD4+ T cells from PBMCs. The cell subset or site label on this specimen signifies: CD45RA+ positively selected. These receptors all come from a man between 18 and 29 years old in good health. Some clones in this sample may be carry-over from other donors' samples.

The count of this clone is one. The CDR3 sequence is CASRESLGEKLFF. The CDR3 DNA follows: TGTGCCAGCAGGGAGTCTTTAGGAGAAAAACTGTTTTTT. The chain has TRBV28 and TRBJ1-4; no clear D. Trimming stripped 6 bases from V and 8 bases from J, with 13 bases between. The CDR3 is 13 residues long. CDR1 and CDR2 from the germline V gene are MDHEN and SYDVKM.

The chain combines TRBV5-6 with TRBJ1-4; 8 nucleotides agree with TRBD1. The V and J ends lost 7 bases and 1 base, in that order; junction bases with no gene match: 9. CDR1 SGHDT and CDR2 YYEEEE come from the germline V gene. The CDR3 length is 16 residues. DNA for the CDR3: TGTGCCAGCCGCCCGACAGGGGTGGGAACTAATGAAAAACTGTTTTTT. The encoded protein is CASRPTGVGTNEKLFF.

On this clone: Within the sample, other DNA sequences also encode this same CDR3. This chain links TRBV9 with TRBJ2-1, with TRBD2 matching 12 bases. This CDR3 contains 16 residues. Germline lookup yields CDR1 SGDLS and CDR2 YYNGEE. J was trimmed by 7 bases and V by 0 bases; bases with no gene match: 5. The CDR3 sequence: CASSVAALAGGNEQFF. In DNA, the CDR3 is TGTGCCAGCAGCGTAGCCGCACTAGCGGGAGGAAATGAGCAGTTCTTC.

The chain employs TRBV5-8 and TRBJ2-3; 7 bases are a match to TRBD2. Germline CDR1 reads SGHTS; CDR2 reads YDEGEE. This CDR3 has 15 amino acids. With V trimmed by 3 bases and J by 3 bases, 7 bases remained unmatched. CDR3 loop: CASSSSGGSTDTQYF. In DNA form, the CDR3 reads TGTGCCAGCAGCTCCAGCGGCGGGAGTACAGATACGCAGTATTTT.

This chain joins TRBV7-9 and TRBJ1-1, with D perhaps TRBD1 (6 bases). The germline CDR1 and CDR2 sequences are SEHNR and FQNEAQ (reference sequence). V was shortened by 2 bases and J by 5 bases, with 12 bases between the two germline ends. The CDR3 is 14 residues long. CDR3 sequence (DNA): TGTGCCAGCAGCTTAACGGCAGGGGCTACTGAAGCTTTCTTT. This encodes CASSLTAGATEAFF.

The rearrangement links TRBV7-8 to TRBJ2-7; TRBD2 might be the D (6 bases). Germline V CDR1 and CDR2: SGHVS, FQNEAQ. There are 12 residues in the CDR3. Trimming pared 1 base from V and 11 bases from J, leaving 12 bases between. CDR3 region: CASSLVLGGKYF. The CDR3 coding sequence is TGTGCCAGCAGCTTAGTCCTGGGCGGGAAGTACTTC.

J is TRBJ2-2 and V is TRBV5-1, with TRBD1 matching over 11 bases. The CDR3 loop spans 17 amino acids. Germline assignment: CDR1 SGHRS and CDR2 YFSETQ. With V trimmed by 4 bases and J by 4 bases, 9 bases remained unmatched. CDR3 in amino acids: CASSPRTGGLGTGELFF. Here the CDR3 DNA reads TGCGCCAGCAGCCCCCGGACAGGGGGCTTGGGCACCGGGGAGCTGTTTTTT.

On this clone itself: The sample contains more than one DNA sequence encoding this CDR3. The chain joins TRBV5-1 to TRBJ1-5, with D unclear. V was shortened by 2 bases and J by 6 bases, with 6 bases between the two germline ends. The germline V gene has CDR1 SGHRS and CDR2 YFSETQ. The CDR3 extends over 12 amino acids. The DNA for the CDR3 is TGCGCCAGCAGCTTAAACGGTCAGCCCCAGCATTTT. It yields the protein CASSLNGQPQHF.

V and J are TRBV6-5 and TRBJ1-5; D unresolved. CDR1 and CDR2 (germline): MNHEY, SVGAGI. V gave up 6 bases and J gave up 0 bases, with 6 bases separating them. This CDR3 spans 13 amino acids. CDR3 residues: CASRQNSNQPQHF. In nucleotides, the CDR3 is TGTGCCAGCAGGCAAAATAGCAATCAGCCCCAGCATTTT.

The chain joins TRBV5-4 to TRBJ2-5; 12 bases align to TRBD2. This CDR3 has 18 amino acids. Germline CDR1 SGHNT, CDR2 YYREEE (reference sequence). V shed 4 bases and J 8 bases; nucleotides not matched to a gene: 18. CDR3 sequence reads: CASSVGAPTSGGAETQYF. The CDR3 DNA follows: TGTGCCAGCAGCGTGGGGGCCCCGACTAGCGGGGGTGCTGAAACCCAGTACTTC.

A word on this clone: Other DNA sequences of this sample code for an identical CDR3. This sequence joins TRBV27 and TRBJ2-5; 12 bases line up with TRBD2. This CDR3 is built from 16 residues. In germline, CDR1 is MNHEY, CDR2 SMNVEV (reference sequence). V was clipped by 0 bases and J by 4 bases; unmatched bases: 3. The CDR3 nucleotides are TGTGCCAGCAGTTTATCGCTAGCGGGAGGGGGAGAGACCCAGTACTTC. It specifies CASSLSLAGGGETQYF.

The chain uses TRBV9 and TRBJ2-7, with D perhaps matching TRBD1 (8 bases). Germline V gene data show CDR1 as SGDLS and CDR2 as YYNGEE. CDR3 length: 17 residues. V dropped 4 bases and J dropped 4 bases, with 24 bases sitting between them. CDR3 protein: CASSPRGETGVSYEQYF. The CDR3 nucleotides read TGTGCCAGCAGCCCCCGGGGGGAGACAGGGGTTTCGTACGAGCAGTACTTC.

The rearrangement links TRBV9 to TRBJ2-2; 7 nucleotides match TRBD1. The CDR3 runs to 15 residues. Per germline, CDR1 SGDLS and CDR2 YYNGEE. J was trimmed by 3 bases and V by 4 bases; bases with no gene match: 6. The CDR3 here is CASSPTGKDTGELFF. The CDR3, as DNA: TGTGCCAGCAGCCCGACAGGGAAAGACACCGGGGAGCTGTTTTTT.

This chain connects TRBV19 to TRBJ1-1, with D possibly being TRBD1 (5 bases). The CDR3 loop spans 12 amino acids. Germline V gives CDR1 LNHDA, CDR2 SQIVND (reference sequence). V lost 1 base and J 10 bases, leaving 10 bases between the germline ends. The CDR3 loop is CASSIVGTAAFF. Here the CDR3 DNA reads TGTGCCAGTAGTATAGTCGGGACGGCAGCTTTCTTT. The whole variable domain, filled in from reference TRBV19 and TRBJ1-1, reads DGGITQSPKYLFRKEGQNVTLSCEQNLNHDAMYWYRQDPGQGLRLIYYSQIVNDFQKGDIAEGYSVSREKKESFPLTVTSAQKNPTAFYLCASSIVGTAAFFGQGTRLTVV.

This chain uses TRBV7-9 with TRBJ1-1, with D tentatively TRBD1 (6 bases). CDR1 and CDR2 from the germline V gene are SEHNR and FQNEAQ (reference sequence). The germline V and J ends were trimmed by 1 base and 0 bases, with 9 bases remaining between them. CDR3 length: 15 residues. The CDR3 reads CASSLGGGLNTEAFF. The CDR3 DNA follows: TGTGCCAGCAGCTTAGGGGGGGGCTTGAACACTGAAGCTTTCTTT.

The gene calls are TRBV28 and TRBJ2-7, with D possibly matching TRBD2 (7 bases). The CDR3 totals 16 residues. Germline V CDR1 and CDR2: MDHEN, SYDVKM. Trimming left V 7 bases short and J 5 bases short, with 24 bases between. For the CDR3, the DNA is TGTGCCAGCATCGCACGCGGGGGCCTGGTGGTAAACGAGCAGTACTTC. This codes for CASIARGGLVVNEQYF.

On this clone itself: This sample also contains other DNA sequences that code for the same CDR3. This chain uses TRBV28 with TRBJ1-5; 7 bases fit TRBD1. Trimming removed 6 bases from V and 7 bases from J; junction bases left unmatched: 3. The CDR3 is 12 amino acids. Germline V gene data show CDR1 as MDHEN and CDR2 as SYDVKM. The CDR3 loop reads CASSPRGQPQHF. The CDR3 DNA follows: TGTGCCAGCAGCCCCAGGGGGCAGCCCCAGCATTTT.

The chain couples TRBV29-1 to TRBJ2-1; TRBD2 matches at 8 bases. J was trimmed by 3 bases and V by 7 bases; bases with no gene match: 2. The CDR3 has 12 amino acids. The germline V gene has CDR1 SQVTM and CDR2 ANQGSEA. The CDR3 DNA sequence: TGCAGCGGAAGCGGGAGCTACAATGAGCAGTTCTTC. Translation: CSGSGSYNEQFF.